What follows are 12 T cell receptor beta chains derived from one specimen sequenced in a study of CD8+ T cells in alopecia areata. Extraction of RNA preceded its reverse transcription into cDNA, which served as the sequencing template. The method was immunoSEQ multiplex PCR; TCRdb's version includes in-frame clones alone and lacks a portion of them. The repertoire holds about 140,000 clones, about 47% seen once, with 0.99% in the top ten. The sequencing used CD4+ T cells sorted from blood, collected at week 0. These receptors originate from a human donor with alopecia areata.

The rearrangement joins TRBV30 to TRBJ1-4; D gene unclear. CDR1 GTSNPN and CDR2 SVGIG come from the germline V gene (reference sequence). The CDR3 is 14 amino acids. The V end was cut by 7 bases, the J end by 5 bases, with 17 bases between. CDR3 residues: CASKRRQRNEKLFF. As DNA, the CDR3 is TGTGCCTCCAAGAGGAGGCAAAGAAATGAAAAACTGTTTTTT.

The V and J genes are TRBV5-1 and TRBJ2-1, with D uncertain. V dropped 5 bases and J dropped 6 bases, with 12 bases sitting between them. The germline V gene encodes CDR1 SGHRS and CDR2 YFSETQ. The CDR3 spans 13 residues. CDR3 sequence (DNA): TGCGCCAGCAGAGTAGTCAGGAGCAATGAGCAGTTCTTC. Translating it yields CASRVVRSNEQFF. The full variable domain, completed using reference TRBV5-1 and TRBJ2-1, is KAGVTQTPRYLIKTRGQQVTLSCSPISGHRSVSWYQQTPGQGLQFLFEYFSETQRNKGNFPGRFSGRQFSNSRSEMNVSTLELGDSALYLCASRVVRSNEQFFGPGTRLTVL.

The chain links TRBV5-4 to TRBJ2-3, with 9 nucleotides matching TRBD2. There are 14 residues in the CDR3. The V gene's germline CDR1 is SGHNT and CDR2 YYREEE (reference sequence). Unmatched junction bases numbered 1, after V lost 4 bases and J lost 1 base. The CDR3: CASSQREGTDTQYF. In DNA, the CDR3 is TGTGCCAGCAGCCAGCGGGAGGGCACAGATACGCAGTATTTT.

The V call is TRBV5-6, the J call TRBJ1-1, with D unclear. Germline assignment: CDR1 SGHDT and CDR2 YYEEEE. V gave up 0 bases and J gave up 0 bases, with 6 bases separating them. This CDR3 comprises 14 residues. The CDR3 protein is CASSLEAVNTEAFF. The CDR3, as DNA: TGTGCCAGCAGCTTGGAAGCCGTGAACACTGAAGCTTTCTTT.

The rearrangement joins TRBV5-6 to TRBJ2-3, with TRBD2 matching 7 bases. V was pared by 4 bases and J by 4 bases, with 9 bases of the junction left unmatched. This CDR3 has 15 amino acids. Germline V gives CDR1 SGHDT, CDR2 YYEEEE. The CDR3 spells CASSPNAGVADTQYF. CDR3 sequence (DNA): TGTGCCAGCAGCCCAAACGCGGGAGTGGCAGATACGCAGTATTTT. Combining the CDR3 with reference TRBV5-6 and TRBJ2-3 gives the whole variable domain DAGVTQSPTHLIKTRGQQVTLRCSPKSGHDTVSWYQQALGQGPQFIFQYYEEEERQRGNFPDRFSGHQFPNYSSELNVNALLLGDSALYLCASSPNAGVADTQYFGPGTRLTVL.

The chain links TRBV30 to TRBJ2-5; D call uncertain. CDR3 length: 15 residues. V lost 0 bases and J 1 base, leaving 12 bases between the germline ends. Germline assignment: CDR1 GTSNPN and CDR2 SVGIG (reference sequence). In nucleotides, the CDR3 is TGTGCCTGGAGTGTACCGCAGCCCCTCCAAGAGACCCAGTACTTC. It yields the protein CAWSVPQPLQETQYF.

This clone was counted a single time. The chain recombines TRBV7-2 with TRBJ2-2; 9 nucleotides agree with TRBD2. This CDR3 has 16 residues. Trimming took 0 bases from V and 5 from J; bases not matched to a gene: 4. In germline, CDR1 is SGHTA, CDR2 FQGNSA. The CDR3 nucleotides read TGTGCCAGCAGCTTAGCGCTAGCGGGACCTACCGGGGAGCTGTTTTTT. Protein sequence: CASSLALAGPTGELFF.

V and J are TRBV5-6 and TRBJ2-2, with unresolved D. The CDR3 loop spans 13 amino acids. The V end lost 2 bases, the J end lost 4 bases, and 6 bases lay between the germline ends. Germline CDR1 and CDR2: SGHDT and YYEEEE. The CDR3 DNA follows: TGTGCCAGCAGCTTTAGGGCCACCGGGGAGCTGTTTTTT. Translation gives CASSFRATGELFF.

J is TRBJ2-5 and V is TRBV7-2; TRBD1 aligns across 8 bases. The length of the CDR3 is 14 residues. Germline trimming cut 5 bases from V and 4 bases from J; bases unmatched to any gene: 6. The V gene's germline CDR1 is SGHTA and CDR2 FQGNSA. CDR3 protein: CASSTTGVGETQYF. The CDR3 DNA reads TGTGCCAGCAGCACGACAGGGGTGGGAGAGACCCAGTACTTC.

The chain carries TRBV5-1 and TRBJ2-3, with TRBD2 identical over 12 bases. CDR1 and CDR2 from the germline V gene are SGHRS and YFSETQ. The V and J ends lost 0 bases and 4 bases, in that order; junction bases with no gene match: 12. The CDR3 has 19 amino acids. The CDR3 coding sequence is TGCGCCAGCAGCTTGGAATCCTACACTAGCGGGAGGTGGGCAGATACGCAGTATTTT. Protein product: CASSLESYTSGRWADTQYF.

The chain employs TRBV30 and TRBJ2-7, with TRBD1 matching 7 bases. The CDR3 length is 14 residues. The trim removed 2 bases at V and 3 bases at J, leaving 7 bases unmatched. Germline V CDR1 and CDR2: GTSNPN, SVGIG (reference sequence). The CDR3 is CAWSTGQNYYEQYF. CDR3 in DNA: TGTGCCTGGAGTACGGGACAGAACTACTACGAGCAGTACTTC.

The chain has TRBV28 and TRBJ2-5; possibly TRBD2 for D (6 bases). The CDR3 sequence is 15 residues long. V lost 5 bases, J lost 4 bases, and 17 bases lay in between. Per germline, CDR1 MDHEN and CDR2 SYDVKM. The DNA of the CDR3 is TGTGCCAGCAGTCCATCTCTTTGGGGAGGAGAGACCCAGTACTTC. Its protein is CASSPSLWGGETQYF. The full variable domain, rest sourced from reference TRBV28 and TRBJ2-5, is DVKVTQSSRYLVKRTGEKVFLECVQDMDHENMFWYRQDPGLGLRLIYFSYDVKMKEKGDIPEGYSVSREKKERFSLILESASTNQTSMYLCASSPSLWGGETQYFGPGTRLLVL.